Presented here are 27 T cell receptor beta chains from one specimen sequenced in a study. TCRdb called the 5' RACE reads again in MiXCR, with one record for every CDR3 protein. The data contain approximately 8,800 distinct CDR3 sequences, 35% to 45% of them singletons. Sample: tumor-infiltrating memory CD4+ T cells sorted from the breast tumor. Subset meaning: memory CD4+ T cells, CD4+CD45RO+CD25-. These receptors were collected from a female donor with breast cancer.

CDR3 in DNA: TGTGCCAGCAGACCCCGGGGGGCGGGGGGCACAGATACGCAGTATTTT. Its protein product is CASRPRGAGGTDTQYF. The chain recombines TRBV6-5 with TRBJ2-3; a possible D gene is TRBD2 (7 bases). CDR3 length: 16 amino acids. V shed 6 bases and J shed 1 base, with 17 bases lying between them. CDR1 is MNHEY, CDR2 SVGAGI, per germline.

With respect to this clonotype: One end of the junction varies from germline; a read error may be responsible. The chain recombines TRBV29-1 with TRBJ2-7; D is possibly TRBD1 (5 bases). Looked up from germline, CDR1 is SQVTM and CDR2 is ANQGSEA. The CDR3 consists of 13 residues. The DNA of the CDR3 is TGCAGCGTTGAAGGGGGCAGCAACTACGAGCGGTACTTC. Protein product: CSVEGGSNYERYF.

This clonotype is medium-sized in the sample. The chain links TRBV20-1 to TRBJ2-3, with 7 bases matching TRBD2. J was trimmed by 2 bases and V by 6 bases; bases with no gene match: 20. This CDR3 comprises 18 residues. Germline V gives CDR1 DFQATT, CDR2 SNEGSKA (reference sequence). The CDR3 sequence is CSAEQPRGLAAVTDTQYF. CDR3 nucleotides: TGCAGTGCGGAGCAACCTAGAGGGCTAGCGGCGGTCACAGATACGCAGTATTTT.

Notes on this clonotype: An end of the junction differs from the germline gene, which may be a read error. The rearrangement links TRBV7-2 to TRBJ2-7; the D is unclear. CDR1 is SGHTA, CDR2 FQGNSA, per germline. The CDR3 consists of 14 residues. The DNA of the CDR3 is TGTGCCGGCAGCTTAGAATTTTCGTCATACGAGCAGTACTTC. Translation gives CAGSLEFSSYEQYF.

Within the sample, this clonotype is large. The chain recombines TRBV7-8 with TRBJ2-5, with D possibly being TRBD1 (8 bases). The CDR3 consists of 16 residues. Trimming shortened V by 4 bases and J by 4 bases, and 19 bases separated the two germline ends. Germline V gene data show CDR1 as SGHVS and CDR2 as FQNEAQ. CDR3 residues: CASSSDRGGERETQYF. The CDR3 DNA reads TGTGCCAGCAGCTCTGACAGGGGAGGGGAACGAGAGACCCAGTACTTC.

This clonotype was counted a few times. This chain connects TRBV7-2 to TRBJ2-1; 7 nucleotides align to TRBD1. CDR1 is SGHTA, CDR2 FQGNSA, per germline. There are 17 residues in the CDR3. Trimming at V came to 1 base and at J to 2 bases, leaving 8 bases not matched to a gene. CDR3 region: CASSLGQTGIPYNEQFF. The DNA of the CDR3 is TGTGCCAGCAGCTTAGGACAGACAGGGATCCCCTACAATGAGCAGTTCTTC.

This clonotype qualifies as medium-sized. The chain has TRBV20-1 and TRBJ2-1; 9 bases fit TRBD2. The CDR3 is made up of 15 amino acids. The junction had 8 bases not matched to a gene; V was cut back by 0 bases and J by 8 bases. Germline loops: CDR1 DFQATT, CDR2 SNEGSKA (reference sequence). The CDR3 spells CSARDPAGGLYEQFF. The CDR3 region has the DNA TGCAGTGCTAGAGATCCCGCGGGGGGGCTCTATGAGCAGTTCTTC.

This clonotype is categorized as medium-sized (0.01 to 0.1%). The gene calls are TRBV20-1 and TRBJ2-5; a weak D match, TRBD1 (6 bases). Between the trimmed V and J ends, which lost 3 bases and 2 bases, there was a span of 16 bases. Germline V gives CDR1 DFQATT, CDR2 SNEGSKA (reference sequence). This CDR3 has 15 residues. CDR3 sequence reads: CSASQWDKYQETQYF. CDR3 in DNA: TGCAGTGCTAGTCAATGGGACAAGTATCAAGAGACCCAGTACTTC.

The chain employs TRBV2 and TRBJ1-1; no firm D call. The V gene lost 6 bases and the J gene lost 1 base, with 12 bases spanning the gap. Per germline, CDR1 SNHLY and CDR2 FYNNEI. The CDR3 is made up of 14 amino acids. CDR3 bases: TGTGCCAGCAGCCCCTGGGTGGCGAACACTGAAGCTTTCTTT. As protein: CASSPWVANTEAFF.

In regard to this clonotype: A much more abundant neighbour one base away suggests this may be a read error. This rearrangement joins TRBV27 to TRBJ2-7; D not certain. V shed 8 bases and J shed 4 bases, with 6 bases lying between them. The CDR3 is 10 residues long. The germline CDR1 and CDR2 sequences are MNHEY and SMNVEV (reference sequence). The CDR3 region is CASGRYEQYF. The CDR3 bases are TGTGCCAGCGGTCGGTACGAGCAGTACTTC.

In its sample, this clonotype ranks as medium-sized. The V gene is TRBV5-1, the J gene TRBJ2-1; TRBD2 matches 7 bases. This CDR3 region has 15 residues. Germline V CDR1 and CDR2: SGHRS, YFSETQ. The V gene end was trimmed by 4 bases and the J gene end by 8 bases; junction bases not matched to a gene: 12. This CDR3 is CASSPGTTVVDEQFF. As DNA, the CDR3 is TGCGCCAGCAGCCCGGGGACTACCGTGGTCGATGAGCAGTTCTTC.

Sample share makes this clonotype medium-sized. The chain has TRBV7-9 and TRBJ2-7; a possible D gene is TRBD2 (6 bases). Trimming removed 4 bases from V and 7 bases from J, with 17 bases in between. Looked up from germline, CDR1 is SEHNR and CDR2 is FQNEAQ (reference sequence). This CDR3 contains 14 residues. The CDR3 protein is CASSSSSGVEEQYF. The CDR3 bases are TGTGCCAGCAGCTCGTCCTCGGGGGTTGAGGAGCAGTACTTC. Using reference TRBV7-9 and TRBJ2-7 for the parts outside the CDR3, the full variable domain is DTGVSQNPRHKITKRGQNVTFRCDPISEHNRLYWYRQTLGQGPEFLTYFQNEAQLEKSRLLSDRFSAERPKGSFSTLEIQRTEQGDSAMYLCASSSSSGVEEQYFGPGTRLTVT.

A word on this clonotype: A much larger clone sits a single nucleotide away, making a read error possible. The rearrangement joins TRBV4-1 to TRBJ1-3; no reliable D call. Germline V lookup: CDR1 MGHRA, CDR2 YSYEKL. With 5 bases removed from V and 4 bases from J, the gap between germline ends came to 18 bases. CDR3 length equals 16 residues. CDR3 residues: CASSDLGGGIGNTIYF. CDR3 DNA: TGCGCCAGCAGCGACCTTGGTGGAGGGATCGGAAACACCATATATTTT.

This clonotype qualifies as medium-sized (0.01 to 0.1%). The chain joins TRBV11-2 to TRBJ2-1; 8 bases agree with TRBD2. V was clipped by 11 bases and J by 1 base; unmatched bases: 7. This CDR3 region has 14 residues. Germline V lookup: CDR1 SGHAT, CDR2 FQNNGV. The CDR3 DNA is TGTGCCGGAGCAGTAGCGGGGTCCTACAATGAGCAGTTCTTC. This translates into CAGAVAGSYNEQFF.

This clonotype is deemed medium-sized. The rearrangement links TRBV4-1 to TRBJ2-7; D may be TRBD1 or TRBD2 (6 bases each). Germline V gene data show CDR1 as MGHRA and CDR2 as YSYEKL. The CDR3 has 15 residues. Deletions cut 4 bases from V and 7 bases from J, with 20 bases between. CDR3 DNA: TGCGCCAGCAGCCGCGCCACGGGGGCCCCGGGGGAGCAGTACTTC. It is translated as CASSRATGAPGEQYF.

As concerns this clonotype: An end of the junction does not agree with germline; a read error may underlie this. The chain has TRBV5-1 and TRBJ2-7; D is uncertain. Germline V gene lookup returns CDR1 SGHRS and CDR2 YFSETQ. The CDR3 consists of 15 residues. The CDR3 bases are TGCGCCAGCAGCTTGGGGCTAAACCCCACCTACGAGCAGTGCTTC. This gives the protein CASSLGLNPTYEQCF.

V is TRBV29-1 and J is TRBJ2-7, with D perhaps assigned TRBD1 or TRBD2 (6 bases each). Germline loops: CDR1 SQVTM, CDR2 ANQGSEA. CDR3 length equals 11 residues. V gave up 6 bases and J gave up 7 bases, with 13 bases separating them. The CDR3: CSVGAGGEQYF. The CDR3 DNA reads TGCAGCGTGGGGGCCGGGGGAGAGCAGTACTTC.

This chain connects TRBV7-2 to TRBJ2-1; D possibly uses TRBD1 or TRBD2 (7 bases each). Between the trimmed V and J ends, which lost 4 bases and 3 bases, there was a span of 10 bases. CDR3 length: 14 amino acids. CDR1 is SGHTA, CDR2 FQGNSA, per germline. The CDR3 sequence is CASSSRGGYNEQFF. The DNA of the CDR3 is TGTGCCAGCAGCTCCAGGGGGGGCTACAATGAGCAGTTCTTC. Full variable domain (missing parts from reference TRBV7-2 and TRBJ2-1): GAGVSQSPSNKVTEKGKDVELRCDPISGHTALYWYRQSLGQGLEFLIYFQGNSAPDKSGLPSDRFSAERTGGSVSTLTIQRTQQEDSAVYLCASSSRGGYNEQFFGPGTRLTVL.

Details on this clonotype: Just one base apart from a much larger clone, this may be a read error. The conserved closing phenylalanine or tryptophan is absent in this CDR3, likely reflecting a read error. This chain links TRBV4-2 with TRBJ2-1, with TRBD2 matching 13 bases. This CDR3 has 16 amino acids. J gave up 6 bases and V 1 base, and 3 bases lay outside the gene matches. Per the germline V gene, CDR1 is LGHNA and CDR2 is YNFKEQ. DNA of the CDR3: TGTGCCAGCAGCCAAGGGACTAGCGGGAGTGGCAATGAGCAGTTCCTC. Translated: CASSQGTSGSGNEQFL.

This clonotype has a count of ten or more. This rearrangement joins TRBV7-6 to TRBJ2-7; D uncertain. Trimming cost V 5 bases and J 6 bases, with 11 bases left between them. Germline V gene sequence: CDR1 SGHVS, CDR2 FNYEAQ. This CDR3 is 12 amino acids long. CDR3 in amino acids: CASSLRDGEQYF. CDR3 DNA sequence: TGTGCCAGCAGCCTAAGAGATGGCGAGCAGTACTTC.

Regarding this clonotype: A much more abundant neighbour one base away suggests this may be a read error. The J gene is TRBJ1-1, the V gene TRBV5-5, with TRBD1 as a possible D gene (6 bases). Germline lookup yields CDR1 SGHKS and CDR2 YYEKEE (reference sequence). This CDR3 is built from 16 residues. The germline V and J ends were trimmed by 3 bases and 6 bases, with 21 bases remaining between them. The CDR3 reads CASSSKTSTGSSEAFF. The CDR3 nucleotides are TGTGCCAGCAGCTCGAAAACGTCTACAGGGTCATCTGAAGCTTTCTTT.

The J gene is TRBJ1-5, the V gene TRBV5-8, with 7 bases aligning to TRBD1. The CDR3 spans 14 residues. Trimming cost V 2 bases and J 7 bases; bases outside gene matches: 6. Per germline, CDR1 SGHTS and CDR2 YDEGEE. The CDR3 DNA reads TGTGCCAGCAGCTTAGGGGGCTTTGGGCAGCCCCAGCATTTT. Protein sequence: CASSLGGFGQPQHF.

This clonotype was detected a few times. Mismatch with germline at one junction end may stem from a read error. The chain joins TRBV3-1 to TRBJ1-3; D is undetermined. The CDR3 loop spans 11 amino acids. The germline gives CDR1 LGHDT, CDR2 YNNKEL (reference sequence). CDR3 amino acids: CASSPDRDWHF. The CDR3 DNA reads TGCGCCAGCAGCCCAGATCGAGACTGGCATTTT.

Ten or more counts support this clonotype. The chain has TRBV5-1 and TRBJ2-1; D unresolved. CDR1 is SGHRS and CDR2 is YFSETQ in the germline V gene. The ends were cut back, 0 bases at V and 4 bases at J, with 8 bases in the middle. CDR3 length: 14 amino acids. CDR3 in DNA: TGCGCCAGCAGCTTGGTTGGCCGGTACAATGAGCAGTTCTTC. Protein product: CASSLVGRYNEQFF.

This clonotype was observed a few times. J is TRBJ1-1 and V is TRBV6-5, with 7 bases aligning to TRBD1. The CDR3 sequence is 15 residues long. The germline gives CDR1 MNHEY, CDR2 SVGAGI. Trimming at V came to 5 bases and at J to 3 bases, leaving 9 bases not matched to a gene. The CDR3 loop is CASSTGVGIDTEAFF. The CDR3 region has the DNA TGTGCCAGCAGTACAGGGGTAGGAATTGACACTGAAGCTTTCTTT.

The genes are TRBV12-3 or TRBV12-4 and TRBJ2-4; D perhaps matches TRBD1 (6 bases). The length of the CDR3 is 20 residues. The V and J ends lost 3 bases and 8 bases respectively, with 32 bases between them. CDR3 sequence reads: CASSFLGLGANGQLADIQYF. CDR3 DNA: TGTGCCAGCAGTTTTCTCGGGCTGGGGGCAAACGGCCAGCTCGCCGACATTCAGTACTTC.

Within the sample, this clonotype is medium-sized. The chain has TRBV12-3 or TRBV12-4 and TRBJ2-2, with 10 positions matching TRBD2. V shed 5 bases and J 6 bases; nucleotides not matched to a gene: 6. The CDR3 has 15 amino acids. The CDR3 bases are TGTGCCAGCAGTCCGAGCGGGAGGGCCTCCGGGGAGCTGTTTTTT. Protein product: CASSPSGRASGELFF.